Each of the 32 T cell receptor beta chains below was sequenced from the same sample in a study of post-analysis software for immune sequencing data. Study results and caveats: A handful of TRBV segments were significantly more frequent in patients than in controls. TRBV5-6, TRBV5-1 and TRBV20-1 were among these segments.

The authors incorporated unique molecular identifiers into the TCR beta cDNA libraries. TCRdb reprocessed the PCR reads with MiXCR, giving one entry per CDR3 protein. The table has 350,000 to 450,000 distinct CDR3 sequences, 30% to 45% seen once; the top ten hold roughly 13%. Their cognate antigens are unknown. Sequenced: blood. The receptors come from a girl under 18 with multiple sclerosis.

The rearrangement joins TRBV7-9 to TRBJ2-2; unclear D gene. CDR1 and CDR2 (germline): SEHNR, FQNEAQ (reference sequence). V shed 4 bases and J shed 3 bases, with 12 bases lying between them. The length of the CDR3 is 15 residues. The DNA of the CDR3 is TGTGCCAGCAGCTCACAACCCCTAGACACCGGGGAGCTGTTTTTT. Its translation: CASSSQPLDTGELFF.

A few counts support this clonotype. This chain connects TRBV12-3 or TRBV12-4 to TRBJ2-3; 7 positions match TRBD2. This CDR3 has 15 amino acids. Trimming took 0 bases from V and 2 from J; bases not matched to a gene: 2. CDR3 coding DNA: TGTGCCAGCAGTTTAGCGGGGGGGACCACAGATACGCAGTATTTT. Protein sequence: CASSLAGGTTDTQYF.

Ten or more counts support this clonotype. This chain uses TRBV29-1 with TRBJ2-7; 8 bases match TRBD1. The CDR3 spans 12 residues. The V gene's germline CDR1 is SQVTM and CDR2 ANQGSEA. The junction had 1 base not matched to a gene; V was cut back by 4 bases and J by 2 bases. In DNA form, the CDR3 reads TGCAGCGTTGGGACAGGGCCCTACGAGCAGTACTTC. Translating it yields CSVGTGPYEQYF.

This clonotype was seen only once. V gene TRBV24-1 combines with J gene TRBJ2-1; possibly TRBD1 for D (6 bases). There are 15 residues in the CDR3. Per germline, CDR1 KGHDR and CDR2 SFDVKD. V was clipped by 4 bases and J by 5 bases, with 14 bases between them. For the CDR3, the DNA is TGTGCCACCAGTGACTACAGGGACCCTCACAATGAGCAGTTCTTC. Amino acids: CATSDYRDPHNEQFF.

The chain couples TRBV15 to TRBJ2-3, with 9 nucleotides matching TRBD2. The CDR3 spans 16 residues. Trimming removed 1 base from V and 0 bases from J; junction bases left unmatched: 2. The germline CDR1 and CDR2 sequences are LNHNV and YYDKDF (reference sequence). The CDR3 sequence is CATSRGTSGSTDTQYF. CDR3 nucleotide sequence: TGTGCCACCAGCAGAGGAACTAGCGGGAGCACAGATACGCAGTATTTT.

The V call is TRBV27, the J call TRBJ2-5, with 9 bases fitting TRBD2. This CDR3 spans 14 amino acids. With 7 bases clipped from V and 2 bases from J, the junction kept 5 bases outside the gene matches. CDR1 and CDR2 (germline): MNHEY, SMNVEV (reference sequence). CDR3 in DNA: TGTGCCAGCAAGCGGGGGGCTTCGCAAGAGACCCAGTACTTC. This translates into CASKRGASQETQYF.

The chain employs TRBV28 and TRBJ2-7; D is unresolved. This CDR3 is built from 14 residues. V shed 6 bases and J shed 2 bases, with 14 bases lying between them. The germline gives CDR1 MDHEN, CDR2 SYDVKM. CDR3 DNA sequence: TGTGCCAGCAGCCTGGAAGTGGTCACCTACGAGCAGTACTTC. Translating it yields CASSLEVVTYEQYF.

V is TRBV29-1 and J is TRBJ2-5, with 14 bases lining up with TRBD2. This CDR3 is built from 15 residues. Germline values: CDR1 SQVTM, CDR2 ANQGSEA. Trimming at V came to 6 bases and at J to 2 bases, leaving 5 bases not matched to a gene. The CDR3 is CSVARLAGGQETQYF. The CDR3 DNA sequence: TGCAGCGTCGCCCGACTAGCGGGGGGGCAAGAGACCCAGTACTTC.

This clonotype was counted a few times. The CDR3 nucleotides read TGTGCCAGCAGCTCGTACGGCCCAACCCGCTATGGCTACACCTTC. This codes for CASSSYGPTRYGYTF. V usage is TRBV7-2 and J usage is TRBJ1-2; the D is unclear. CDR3 size: 15 residues. The germline V and J ends were trimmed by 4 bases and 4 bases, with 16 bases remaining between them. The germline V gene encodes CDR1 SGHTA and CDR2 FQGNSA. The full variable domain, its missing parts supplied by reference TRBV7-2 and TRBJ1-2, is GAGVSQSPSNKVTEKGKDVELRCDPISGHTALYWYRQSLGQGLEFLIYFQGNSAPDKSGLPSDRFSAERTGGSVSTLTIQRTQQEDSAVYLCASSSYGPTRYGYTFGSGTRLTVV.

The chain uses TRBV4-3 and TRBJ2-7, with 8 bases identical to TRBD1. There are 14 residues in the CDR3. After removal of 5 bases from V and 2 bases from J, the junction contained 5 bases not matched to a gene. Germline V gives CDR1 LGHNA, CDR2 YSLEER. The DNA of the CDR3 is TGCGCCAGCAGCTTTGACAGGGGTACCTACGAGCAGTACTTC. This gives the protein CASSFDRGTYEQYF.

The chain carries TRBV6-1 and TRBJ2-5; 7 bases line up with TRBD1. Germline values: CDR1 MNHNS, CDR2 SASEGT. The J segment lost 2 bases and the V segment lost 3 bases, leaving 9 bases of the junction unmatched. This CDR3 region has 16 residues. CDR3 DNA sequence: TGTGCCAGCAGTGAGGGGTTACGACAGGGACAAGAGACCCAGTACTTC. The encoded protein is CASSEGLRQGQETQYF.

V usage is TRBV10-3 and J usage is TRBJ2-1; D remains ambiguous. The CDR3 is 11 residues long. The V end lost 5 bases, the J end lost 5 bases, and 4 bases lay between the germline ends. Germline V lookup: CDR1 ENHRY, CDR2 SYGVKD. The CDR3 DNA reads as TGTGCCATCAGTCCGGACAATGAGCAGTTCTTC. Translated, it gives CAISPDNEQFF.

The rearrangement uses TRBV20-1 and TRBJ2-5; D not certain. The germline CDR1 and CDR2 sequences are DFQATT and SNEGSKA (reference sequence). The V end was cut by 3 bases, the J end by 5 bases, with 7 bases between. This CDR3 spans 11 amino acids. CDR3 sequence reads: CSASRVETQYF. The CDR3 nucleotides read TGCAGTGCTAGCCGGGTGGAGACCCAGTACTTC.

This clonotype has only a few counts. V usage is TRBV4-1 and J usage is TRBJ2-7; a possible D gene is TRBD1 (5 bases). The CDR3 is 15 residues long. Trimming took off 0 bases at V and 2 bases at J, with 11 bases between the two ends. Germline CDR1 reads MGHRA; CDR2 reads YSYEKL. The CDR3 protein is CASSQELGRAYEQYF. The CDR3 DNA sequence: TGCGCCAGCAGCCAAGAATTGGGCAGGGCCTACGAGCAGTACTTC.

The chain employs TRBV11-2 and TRBJ1-1; D gene ambiguous. CDR1 and CDR2 from the germline V gene are SGHAT and FQNNGV. This CDR3 has 13 residues. Trimming stripped 5 bases from V and 6 bases from J, with 13 bases between. CDR3 loop: CASSREVPPEAFF. CDR3 coding DNA: TGTGCCAGCAGCCGAGAGGTTCCTCCTGAAGCTTTCTTT.

This clonotype was seen more than once but under ten times. The chain uses TRBV5-1 and TRBJ2-7; D gene unclear. The ends were cut back, 2 bases at V and 3 bases at J, with 12 bases in the middle. This CDR3 is built from 14 residues. CDR1 and CDR2 (germline): SGHRS, YFSETQ. The CDR3 sequence is CASSLSPGGYEQYF. CDR3 DNA sequence: TGCGCCAGCAGCTTATCCCCCGGCGGCTACGAGCAGTACTTC.

The chain has TRBV4-3 and TRBJ2-6, with TRBD1 matching 10 bases. Losses at the gene ends were 3 bases for V and 0 bases for J; bases not matched to a gene: 8. Germline V CDR1 and CDR2: LGHNA, YSLEER. This CDR3 has 19 amino acids. The CDR3 DNA is TGCGCCAGCAGCCAGGCCCGGGACAGGGGCGCCTCTGGGGCCAACGTCCTGACTTTC. Translation: CASSQARDRGASGANVLTF.

This clonotype was counted between two and nine times. This chain links TRBV28 with TRBJ2-4; possible D gene TRBD1, 5 bases. Germline V CDR1 and CDR2: MDHEN, SYDVKM. The CDR3 runs 12 residues. V lost 5 bases and J lost 8, with 10 bases in between. The CDR3 bases are TGTGCCAGCAGTGACAGTGGGGACATTCAGTACTTC. Residues: CASSDSGDIQYF.

This clonotype occurred a few times. This chain links TRBV29-1 with TRBJ2-1; weak D call: TRBD1 (9 bases). Trimming took off 7 bases at V and 7 bases at J, with 20 bases between the two ends. The CDR3 has 14 amino acids. The germline gives CDR1 SQVTM, CDR2 ANQGSEA. The CDR3 DNA is TGCAGCGCCCGGGGGGGGACAGGGCGGAATGAGCAGTTCTTC. It encodes CSARGGTGRNEQFF.

There are a few counts of this clonotype. This chain joins TRBV12-5 and TRBJ2-7; D call uncertain. The CDR3 is 13 residues long. Germline V CDR1 and CDR2: LGHNT, FRNRAP. Trimming removed 8 bases at V and 2 bases at J, with 13 bases between. The chain's CDR3 is CASSVHPAYEQYF. CDR3 DNA sequence: TGTGCTAGTTCGGTTCACCCAGCCTACGAGCAGTACTTC. Drawing the rest from reference TRBV12-5 and TRBJ2-7, the complete variable domain is DARVTQTPRHKVTEMGQEVTMRCQPILGHNTVFWYRQTMMQGLELLAYFRNRAPLDDSGMPKDRFSAEMPDATLATLKIQPSEPRDSAVYFCASSVHPAYEQYFGPGTRLTVT.

This clonotype turned up a few times. V usage is TRBV11-2 and J usage is TRBJ1-6; no clear D gene. CDR3 length: 15 residues. CDR1 and CDR2 from the germline V gene are SGHAT and FQNNGV. V lost 3 bases, J lost 8 bases, and 14 bases lay in between. CDR3 residues: CASSLASPADSPLHF. The CDR3 nucleotides are TGTGCCAGCAGCTTGGCCTCACCGGCCGATTCACCCCTCCACTTT.

The chain joins TRBV7-2 to TRBJ2-4; D is possibly TRBD2 (6 bases). This CDR3 has 13 residues. V gave up 5 bases and J gave up 6 bases, with 11 bases separating them. Germline V CDR1 and CDR2: SGHTA, FQGNSA. CDR3 DNA sequence: TGTGCCAGCAGCCCTTGGGGGGTAAACATTCAGTACTTC. Protein: CASSPWGVNIQYF.

The chain couples TRBV12-3 or TRBV12-4 to TRBJ1-5, with D perhaps matching TRBD1 (5 bases). This CDR3 region has 15 residues. The germline V and J ends were trimmed by 6 bases and 0 bases, with 12 bases remaining between them. CDR3 residues: CASSYQTDSNQPQHF. The CDR3 coding sequence is TGTGCCAGCAGCTACCAGACAGATAGCAATCAGCCCCAGCATTTT.

This clonotype has more than one count but fewer than ten. The chain couples TRBV12-3 or TRBV12-4 to TRBJ2-3, with 12 nucleotides matching TRBD2. This CDR3 has 15 residues. V lost 2 bases, J lost 6 bases, and 3 bases stayed unmatched. The CDR3: CASSLRTSGVDTQYF. CDR3 nucleotides: TGTGCCAGCAGTTTAAGGACTAGCGGGGTTGATACGCAGTATTTT.

The sample holds a few counts of this clonotype. This chain connects TRBV29-1 to TRBJ2-5; 8 bases agree with TRBD1. The tail of the sequence fits TRBJ2-7 better, so the J call may be wrong. CDR3 length: 17 amino acids. The V gene's germline CDR1 is SQVTM and CDR2 ANQGSEA. The CDR3 nucleotides read TGCAGCGCCCTTGTGGGGAGTCAGGGGGCGCAAATGAACGAGCAGTACTTC. This sequence encodes CSALVGSQGAQMNEQYF.

This rearrangement joins TRBV18 to TRBJ2-1; 7 bases line up with TRBD1. CDR3 size: 12 residues. Germline CDR1 is KGHSH and CDR2 is LQKENI. J lost 8 bases, V lost 2 bases, and 0 bases had no gene match. The CDR3 coding sequence is TGTGCCAGCTCACCAACAGGGGATGAGCAGTTCTTC. It encodes CASSPTGDEQFF.

V gene TRBV13 combines with J gene TRBJ2-5; D ambiguous. V was pared by 4 bases and J by 4 bases, with 16 bases between. The CDR3 is 15 amino acids. Germline CDR1 reads PRHDT; CDR2 reads FYEKMQ (reference sequence). The CDR3 protein is CASSSTTLSSETQYF. DNA for the CDR3: TGTGCCAGCAGCTCCACCACCCTCTCATCAGAGACCCAGTACTTC.

This clonotype has just a few counts. The chain links TRBV27 to TRBJ2-7, with D tentatively TRBD1 or TRBD2 (5 bases each). The germline V gene has CDR1 MNHEY and CDR2 SMNVEV (reference sequence). V lost 0 bases, J lost 0 bases, and 15 bases lay in between. This CDR3 is built from 17 residues. This CDR3 reads CASSLSGTGMSSYEQYF. DNA for the CDR3: TGTGCCAGCAGTTTATCGGGGACGGGGATGAGCTCCTACGAGCAGTACTTC.

The chain recombines TRBV7-9 with TRBJ2-7, with 11 bases fitting TRBD1. Trimming removed 5 bases from V and 7 bases from J; junction bases left unmatched: 10. The CDR3 covers 15 residues. CDR1 is SEHNR and CDR2 is FQNEAQ in the germline V gene (reference sequence). The CDR3 DNA sequence: TGTGCCAGCAGCCCCGGGACAGGGGGAATGAATGAGCAGTACTTC. Encoded protein: CASSPGTGGMNEQYF.

The rearrangement uses TRBV7-3 and TRBJ2-1; 8 bases are shared with TRBD2. The CDR3 has 16 residues. CDR1 and CDR2 (germline): SGHTA, FQGTGA. V trimming: 0 bases; J trimming: 8 bases; junction bases outside the gene matches: 9. This CDR3 is CASSLTPAGGVDEQFF. The CDR3 DNA follows: TGTGCCAGCAGCTTAACACCGGCGGGGGGCGTCGATGAGCAGTTCTTC.

The genes are TRBV3-1 and TRBJ1-1; no definite D call. CDR1 is LGHDT, CDR2 YNNKEL, per germline (reference sequence). This CDR3 has 13 amino acids. The V end lost 7 bases, the J end lost 4 bases, and 13 bases lay between the germline ends. The CDR3 DNA sequence: TGTGCCAGCACCTATCAGGAACCCACTGAAGCTTTCTTT. Its protein is CASTYQEPTEAFF.

This clonotype came up a few times. This rearrangement joins TRBV4-2 to TRBJ2-3; D might be TRBD1 or TRBD2, each matching 6 bases. Deletions cut 1 base from V and 3 bases from J, with 11 bases between. CDR1 and CDR2 from the germline V gene are LGHNA and YNFKEQ. This CDR3 spans 15 amino acids. The CDR3 loop reads CASSQVRGQTDTQYF. CDR3 nucleotides: TGTGCCAGCAGCCAAGTTCGGGGGCAGACAGATACGCAGTATTTT.